Sequencing of this T cell receptor beta chain was carried out in a study of T cells in Graves' hyperthyroidism and ophthalmopathy. Study-wide background: The initial diagnosis was the point when peripheral blood was collected, ahead of any treatment. Regarding the study as a whole: Ophthalmopathy was separated from stable hyperthyroidism by a 13 V-J model. Before onset, by a median of 6.5 months, the model predicted ophthalmopathy.

Germline V lookup: CDR1 MNHEY, CDR2 SMNVEV (reference sequence). This CDR3 has 13 amino acids. V dropped 2 bases and J dropped 4 bases, with 9 bases sitting between them. It was RNA transcripts that yielded the amplified TCR beta CDR3 regions. The HTBI primer set drove a first-round RT-PCR of the TCR CDR3. TCRdb analysed the multiplex PCR reads with MiXCR anew, one entry per CDR3 protein. The table includes 200,000 to 300,000 distinct CDR3 sequences, almost 25% detected once. Each 10 ml fresh peripheral blood draw supplied the PBMCs. Ten or more counts support this clonotype. Its antigen is not identified.

The rearrangement uses TRBV27 and TRBJ2-7; D is undetermined. Input material: blood. This receptor was taken from a woman between 35 and 50 years old with Graves' ophthalmopathy. In DNA, the CDR3 is TGTGCCAGCAGTTTAAGGCCGCCGTACGAGCAGTACTTC. Translating gives CASSLRPPYEQYF.